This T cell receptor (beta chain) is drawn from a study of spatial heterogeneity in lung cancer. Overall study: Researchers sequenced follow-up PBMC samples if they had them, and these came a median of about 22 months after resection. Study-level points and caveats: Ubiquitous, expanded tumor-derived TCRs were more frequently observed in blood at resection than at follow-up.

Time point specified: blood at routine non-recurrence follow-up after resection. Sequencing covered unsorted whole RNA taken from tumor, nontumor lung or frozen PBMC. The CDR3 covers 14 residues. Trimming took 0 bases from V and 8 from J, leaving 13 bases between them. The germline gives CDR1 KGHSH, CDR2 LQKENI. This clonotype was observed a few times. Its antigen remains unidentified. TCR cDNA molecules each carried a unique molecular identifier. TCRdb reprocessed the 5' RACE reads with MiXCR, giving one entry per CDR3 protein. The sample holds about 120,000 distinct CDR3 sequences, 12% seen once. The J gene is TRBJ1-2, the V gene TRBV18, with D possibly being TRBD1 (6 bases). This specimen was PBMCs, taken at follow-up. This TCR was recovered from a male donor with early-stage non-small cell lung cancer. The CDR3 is CASSPPNRVDGYTF. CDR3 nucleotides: TGTGCCAGCTCACCACCCAACAGGGTTGACGGCTACACCTTC.